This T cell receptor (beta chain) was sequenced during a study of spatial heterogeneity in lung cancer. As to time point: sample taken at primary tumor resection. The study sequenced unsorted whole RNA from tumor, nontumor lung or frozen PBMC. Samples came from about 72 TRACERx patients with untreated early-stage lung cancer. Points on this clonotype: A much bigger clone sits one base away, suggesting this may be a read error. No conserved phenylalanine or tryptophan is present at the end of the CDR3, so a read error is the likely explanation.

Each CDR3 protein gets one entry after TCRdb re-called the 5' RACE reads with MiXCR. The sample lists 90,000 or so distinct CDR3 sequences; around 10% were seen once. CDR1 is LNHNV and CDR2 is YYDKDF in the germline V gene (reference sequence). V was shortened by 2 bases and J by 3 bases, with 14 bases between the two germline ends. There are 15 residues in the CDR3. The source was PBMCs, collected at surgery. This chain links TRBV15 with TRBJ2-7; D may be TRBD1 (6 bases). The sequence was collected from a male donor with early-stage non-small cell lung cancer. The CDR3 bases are TGTGCCACCAGCAGACCAACAGGGAGAGGCTACGAGCAGTACCTC. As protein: CATSRPTGRGYEQYL.